Listed here are 17 T cell receptor beta chains from one sample, sequenced in a study of Ad26.COV2.S vaccination and SARS-CoV-2 variants. Treatment noted: around 19 received Ad26.COV2.S at low or high dose, single or two shots; about 5 received placebo; per-sample allocation not given. The samples were gathered on day 63 after the first injection of vaccine or placebo. The protocol was immunoSEQ multiplex PCR, while the TCRdb copy is restricted to in-frame clones and leaves out a portion. Counted here are around 340,000 clones, around 89% occurring once; the ten biggest clones make up 6.4%. The specimen was peripheral blood, collected in a trial of Ad26.COV2.S vaccine versus placebo. These receptors came from a person aged 18 to 59 who received the Ad26.COV2.S COVID-19 vaccine or a placebo.

The chain combines TRBV4-1 with TRBJ2-6, with D maybe TRBD1 (5 bases). Germline V gene lookup returns CDR1 MGHRA and CDR2 YSYEKL. The CDR3 loop spans 14 amino acids. The V gene lost 4 bases and the J gene lost 3 bases, with 7 bases spanning the gap. The CDR3 bases are TGCGCCAGCAGCCGGGGCCATGGGGCCAACGTCCTGACTTTC. This encodes CASSRGHGANVLTF.

This clone was detected only a few times. V and J are TRBV7-3 and TRBJ1-5; D perhaps matches TRBD1 (6 bases). Trimming left V 8 bases short and J 10 bases short, with 12 bases between. Germline CDR1 reads SGHTA; CDR2 reads FQGTGA. The CDR3 is made up of 11 amino acids. CDR3 amino acids: CASGPDRPQHF. For the CDR3, the DNA is TGTGCCAGCGGACCGGACAGACCCCAGCATTTT.

The chain combines TRBV18 with TRBJ1-2; TRBD1 matches 7 bases. Germline CDR1 reads KGHSH; CDR2 reads LQKENI. V gave up 2 bases and J gave up 5 bases; unmatched junction bases: 2. The CDR3 consists of 13 residues. CDR3 protein: CASSPDRVYGYTF. CDR3 DNA sequence: TGTGCCAGCTCACCAGACAGGGTTTATGGCTACACCTTC.

The chain joins TRBV5-4 to TRBJ1-3; TRBD1 aligns across 7 bases. Germline-derived CDR1 and CDR2 are SGHNT and YYREEE (reference sequence). V dropped 0 bases and J dropped 3; count of bases not matched to a gene: 6. This CDR3 region has 16 residues. The CDR3 sequence: CASSLEQGLSGNTIYF. CDR3 DNA sequence: TGTGCCAGCAGCTTGGAACAGGGGTTGAGTGGAAACACCATATATTTT.

V and J are TRBV9 and TRBJ2-1; unclear D gene. CDR3 length: 17 residues. V was trimmed by 0 bases and J by 7 bases, leaving 20 bases between them. Looked up from germline, CDR1 is SGDLS and CDR2 is YYNGEE. In nucleotides, the CDR3 is TGTGCCAGCAGCGTAGGTGCGGATAGAAACTGGCCGAATGAGCAGTTCTTC. Residues: CASSVGADRNWPNEQFF. The full variable domain, with the rest looked up from reference TRBV9 and TRBJ2-1, is DSGVTQTPKHLITATGQRVTLRCSPRSGDLSVYWYQQSLDQGLQFLIQYYNGEERAKGNILERFSAQQFPDLHSELNLSSLELGDSALYFCASSVGADRNWPNEQFFGPGTRLTVL.

The V gene is TRBV5-1, the J gene TRBJ2-5, with 10 bases identical to TRBD1. The CDR3 spans 17 residues. J lost 2 bases, V lost 2 bases, and 9 bases had no gene match. Germline CDR1 is SGHRS and CDR2 is YFSETQ. The CDR3 DNA is TGCGCCAGCAGCTTCCGGGACAGGGGTCGGGGGCAAGAGACCCAGTACTTC. Amino acids: CASSFRDRGRGQETQYF.

This chain joins TRBV9 and TRBJ2-7; a weak D match, TRBD1 (5 bases). Trimming shortened V by 0 bases and J by 4 bases, and 8 bases separated the two germline ends. Germline V gene sequence: CDR1 SGDLS, CDR2 YYNGEE. The CDR3 has 13 residues. The CDR3 coding sequence is TGTGCCAGCAGCGTAGAAGGGGCGTACGAGCAGTACTTC. Protein sequence: CASSVEGAYEQYF.

The table lists this clone with a few counts. The V call is TRBV30, the J call TRBJ1-2; D is undetermined. Germline V gives CDR1 GTSNPN, CDR2 SVGIG (reference sequence). CDR3 size: 15 residues. Trimming removed 0 bases at V and 1 base at J, with 12 bases between. The chain's CDR3 is CAWSVFRDNNYGYTF. The CDR3 nucleotides read TGTGCCTGGAGTGTATTTAGAGACAATAACTATGGCTACACCTTC.

The V and J genes are TRBV5-4 and TRBJ2-3; a weak D match, TRBD2 (6 bases). The CDR3 is 15 residues long. CDR1 and CDR2 from the germline V gene are SGHNT and YYREEE (reference sequence). V gave up 2 bases and J gave up 3 bases, with 13 bases separating them. This CDR3 is CASSFGRGSTDTQYF. CDR3 nucleotide sequence: TGTGCCAGCAGCTTCGGTCGGGGGTCGACAGATACGCAGTATTTT.

The rearrangement joins TRBV5-6 to TRBJ2-3; no firm D call. The V end was cut by 1 base, the J end by 3 bases, with 9 bases between. Germline values: CDR1 SGHDT, CDR2 YYEEEE. The CDR3 is made up of 14 amino acids. The CDR3 is CASSLMKGTDTQYF. CDR3 coding DNA: TGTGCCAGCAGCTTGATGAAGGGAACAGATACGCAGTATTTT.

The rearrangement links TRBV11-2 to TRBJ2-7, with TRBD1 matching 8 bases. Per germline, CDR1 SGHAT and CDR2 FQNNGV. Unmatched junction bases numbered 1, after V lost 9 bases and J lost 3 bases. The CDR3 length is 11 residues. The CDR3 loop reads CASTGGYEQYF. CDR3 sequence (DNA): TGTGCCAGTACAGGGGGCTACGAGCAGTACTTC. Combining the CDR3 with reference TRBV11-2 and TRBJ2-7 gives the whole variable domain EAGVAQSPRYKIIEKRQSVAFWCNPISGHATLYWYQQILGQGPKLLIQFQNNGVVDDSQLPKDRFSAERLKGVDSTLKIQPAKLEDSAVYLCASTGGYEQYFGPGTRLTVT.

The V gene is TRBV28, the J gene TRBJ1-6; D call uncertain. The germline V gene has CDR1 MDHEN and CDR2 SYDVKM. The V end lost 2 bases, the J end lost 10 bases, and 6 bases lay between the germline ends. CDR3 length equals 12 residues. CDR3 loop: CASSLGRSPLHF. In DNA, the CDR3 is TGTGCCAGCAGTTTAGGTCGATCACCCCTCCACTTT.

This rearrangement joins TRBV5-6 to TRBJ2-2, with D perhaps TRBD1 (5 bases). Trimming left V 2 bases short and J 7 bases short, with 12 bases between. Germline loops: CDR1 SGHDT, CDR2 YYEEEE. The CDR3 consists of 14 residues. CDR3 sequence: CASSFLSDNGELFF. In nucleotides, the CDR3 is TGTGCCAGCAGCTTCCTATCGGACAACGGGGAGCTGTTTTTT.

The chain carries TRBV5-4 and TRBJ2-1; D is unclear. This CDR3 has 12 amino acids. Germline V gene lookup returns CDR1 SGHNT and CDR2 YYREEE (reference sequence). The V end lost 0 bases, the J end lost 6 bases, and 4 bases lay between the germline ends. CDR3 bases: TGTGCCAGCAGCTTGGATTCCAATGAGCAGTTCTTC. It codes for CASSLDSNEQFF.

This chain uses TRBV28 with TRBJ2-5, with 8 bases fitting TRBD1. Germline CDR1 is MDHEN and CDR2 is SYDVKM. This CDR3 comprises 15 residues. Trimming took 10 bases from V and 4 from J; bases not matched to a gene: 14. The CDR3 coding sequence is TGTGCCACCAGAGGACAGGGCGTTTTGGGAGAGACCCAGTACTTC. Protein product: CATRGQGVLGETQYF.

The chain carries TRBV24-1 and TRBJ2-5; 12 bases fit TRBD1. This CDR3 comprises 16 residues. Germline CDR1 is KGHDR and CDR2 is SFDVKD. The ends lost 4 bases at V and 5 bases at J; junction bases unmatched: 7. The CDR3 DNA sequence: TGTGCCACCAGTGACACCGGGACAGGGGGCGGGGAGACCCAGTACTTC. It translates to CATSDTGTGGGETQYF.

The chain has TRBV7-3 and TRBJ2-4, with D unresolved. V lost 0 bases to trimming and J lost 0 bases, with 9 bases between them. The CDR3 consists of 16 residues. Looked up from germline, CDR1 is SGHTA and CDR2 is FQGTGA. Written as DNA, the CDR3 is TGTGCCAGCAGCTTAACGGTAGGAGTAGCCAAAAACATTCAGTACTTC. Encoded protein: CASSLTVGVAKNIQYF.